This T cell receptor beta chain is from a study of OX40 agonist ivuxolimab in advanced cancers. Study context: The study treated patients with ivuxolimab, an agonistic anti-OX40 (CD134) antibody. Three patients, one with hepatocellular carcinoma and two with cutaneous melanoma, achieved partial responses.

Study findings and constraints: At 0.1 to 3.0 mg/kg, CD4+ and CD8+ blood T cells expanded clonally by week 6.

In the case of this clone: Antigen: not known.

Patients had blood sampled at baseline and again on cycle 4 day 1 and cycle 7 day 1. The repertoire was sequenced with immunoSEQ multiplex PCR; TCRdb's copy has only in-frame clones and lacks some. The repertoire consists of just under 85,000 clones, with roughly 80% occurring once and the leading ten covering 0.85%. The receptor was isolated from an adult with an advanced solid tumor such as melanoma, head and neck, liver or kidney cancer. The starting material was CD4+ or CD8+ T cells sorted from blood, obtained in a trial of the OX40 agonist ivuxolimab.

CDR3 loop: CASGLAYRDRVSGNTIYF. CDR3 DNA: TGTGCTAGTGGTTTGGCTTACCGGGACAGGGTCTCTGGAAACACCATATATTTT. The chain employs TRBV12-5 and TRBJ1-3, with 9 positions matching TRBD1. J was trimmed by 0 bases and V by 1 base; bases with no gene match: 7. The CDR3 covers 18 residues. From germline, CDR1 is LGHNT and CDR2 FRNRAP.